The clone carrying this TCR beta chain was seen only once. The target antigen is unknown. These data are taken from a study of cytomegalovirus exposure and HLA in healthy donors. General study points: Of the V segments, some could not be distinguished, including TRBV6-2 and TRBV6-3, and were excluded.

Trimming cost V 4 bases and J 5 bases; bases outside gene matches: 6. Looked up from germline, CDR1 is SGHNT and CDR2 is YYREEE (reference sequence). The CDR3 spans 15 residues. Primers for the PCR totalled 60 Vbeta and 13 Jbeta. Libraries were prepared by immunoSEQ multiplex PCR; TCRdb keeps only in-frame clonotypes and omits some of them. The table has some 140,000 clones, approximately 80% seen once; the top ten hold approximately 8.2%. The origin of this receptor is a woman aged 50 to 60 in good health and CMV-seropositive. The rearrangement links TRBV5-4 to TRBJ2-3, with 11 bases aligning to TRBD1. The specimen was PBMCs. This CDR3 is CASSARTGGGDTQYF. As DNA, the CDR3 is TGTGCCAGCAGCGCCCGGACAGGGGGCGGAGATACGCAGTATTTT.